What follows are 26 T cell receptor beta chains derived from one specimen sequenced in a study of blood T cell repertoires in COVID-19. Sequencing was performed with immunoSEQ multiplex PCR; in TCRdb, only in-frame clones are kept and a portion is missing. The data contain about 160,000 clones, under 85% of them singletons. Source material: peripheral blood. All receptors come from a man between 65 and 79 years old who had recovered from COVID-19.

V is TRBV18 and J is TRBJ2-2; 15 bases are a match to TRBD2. Trimming cost V 3 bases and J 0 bases; bases outside gene matches: 5. CDR1 is KGHSH, CDR2 LQKENI, per germline. The CDR3 loop spans 19 amino acids. In DNA, the CDR3 is TGTGCCAGCTCACCGCTGGGGACTAGCGGGAGGTCGAACACCGGGGAGCTGTTTTTT. Translating it yields CASSPLGTSGRSNTGELFF. The full variable domain, completed using reference TRBV18 and TRBJ2-2, is NAGVMQNPRHLVRRRGQEARLRCSPMKGHSHVYWYRQLPEEGLKFMVYLQKENIIDESGMPKERFSAEFPKEGPSILRIQQVVRGDSAAYFCASSPLGTSGRSNTGELFFGEGSRLTVL.

The CDR3 DNA reads as TGTGCCAGCAGGGGGGCTTGGGTCTCTGGAAACACCATATATTTT. It is translated as CASRGAWVSGNTIYF. The rearrangement joins TRBV28 to TRBJ1-3, with D possibly being TRBD1 (6 bases). Trimming removed 6 bases at V and 0 bases at J, with 12 bases between. Germline V gives CDR1 MDHEN, CDR2 SYDVKM. The CDR3 covers 15 residues. Looking up the rest from reference TRBV28 and TRBJ1-3 gives the full variable domain: DVKVTQSSRYLVKRTGEKVFLECVQDMDHENMFWYRQDPGLGLRLIYFSYDVKMKEKGDIPEGYSVSREKKERFSLILESASTNQTSMYLCASRGAWVSGNTIYFGEGSWLTVV.

The chain has TRBV9 and TRBJ1-2; D remains unclear. The CDR3 is made up of 13 amino acids. The germline V gene encodes CDR1 SGDLS and CDR2 YYNGEE. V shed 0 bases and J shed 2 bases, with 5 bases lying between them. The CDR3 region has the DNA TGTGCCAGCAGCGTAGTAGAAAACTATGGCTACACCTTC. Translation: CASSVVENYGYTF.

The V gene is TRBV20-1, the J gene TRBJ1-1; D may be TRBD1 (5 bases). The V and J ends lost 3 bases and 1 base respectively, with 12 bases between them. Germline V gene data show CDR1 as DFQATT and CDR2 as SNEGSKA (reference sequence). The CDR3 contains 14 residues. CDR3 in amino acids: CSASPRQTNTEAFF. The CDR3 region has the DNA TGCAGTGCTAGTCCGCGACAGACGAACACTGAAGCTTTCTTT.

The chain employs TRBV19 and TRBJ1-6; no definite D call. This CDR3 region has 13 residues. The germline gives CDR1 LNHDA, CDR2 SQIVND (reference sequence). V was trimmed by 6 bases and J by 7 bases, leaving 10 bases between them. The CDR3 protein is CASSGERNSPLHF. CDR3 DNA: TGTGCCAGTAGCGGAGAGAGGAATTCACCCCTCCACTTT.

This sequence joins TRBV27 and TRBJ2-7; TRBD1 aligns across 8 bases. The junction had 7 bases not matched to a gene; V was cut back by 2 bases and J by 7 bases. The CDR3 spans 14 residues. Germline V gives CDR1 MNHEY, CDR2 SMNVEV (reference sequence). CDR3 DNA sequence: TGTGCCAGCAGTTTAAAGGCAGGGGGCTTGGAGCAGTACTTC. Residues: CASSLKAGGLEQYF.

The CDR3 region has the DNA TGCAGCGGCCAACTAGCGGGAGGCCGGGAGACCCAGTACTTC. It translates to CSGQLAGGRETQYF. This sequence joins TRBV29-1 and TRBJ2-5; TRBD2 aligns across 12 bases. This CDR3 contains 14 residues. Trimming cost V 7 bases and J 5 bases; bases outside gene matches: 8. Per germline, CDR1 SQVTM and CDR2 ANQGSEA.

The CDR3 bases are TGCAGCGTTGGGGGGCCGAACACCGGGGAGCTGTTTTTT. This sequence encodes CSVGGPNTGELFF. This chain connects TRBV29-1 to TRBJ2-2, with a possible D match to TRBD1 (6 bases). CDR3 length: 13 amino acids. Germline V gene data show CDR1 as SQVTM and CDR2 as ANQGSEA. Trimming pared 4 bases from V and 0 bases from J, leaving 6 bases between.

This rearrangement joins TRBV7-2 to TRBJ2-1, with a tentative D call TRBD1 (5 bases). CDR3 size: 14 residues. The germline gives CDR1 SGHTA, CDR2 FQGNSA. Trimming shortened V by 7 bases and J by 0 bases, and 10 bases separated the two germline ends. The CDR3 nucleotides read TGTGCCAGCAAAGGGGATCCCTCCTACAATGAGCAGTTCTTC. Translated, it gives CASKGDPSYNEQFF.

The chain links TRBV4-2 to TRBJ2-3, with TRBD2 matching 9 bases. The CDR3 is 16 amino acids. Germline V lookup: CDR1 LGHNA, CDR2 YNFKEQ. V was clipped by 4 bases and J by 0 bases; unmatched bases: 5. CDR3 in DNA: TGTGCCAGCAGCCCGCTAGCGGGACAAAGCACAGATACGCAGTATTTT. It yields the protein CASSPLAGQSTDTQYF.

The chain recombines TRBV6-4 with TRBJ2-3, with 9 positions matching TRBD2. The CDR3 has 18 residues. Germline trimming cut 3 bases from V and 4 bases from J; bases unmatched to any gene: 14. Germline V gene sequence: CDR1 MRHNA, CDR2 SNTAGT. CDR3 coding DNA: TGTGCCAGCAGTGAATCCCCCTCAGCGGGAGGTCGGGCAGATACGCAGTATTTT. Translating it yields CASSESPSAGGRADTQYF.

This chain uses TRBV7-8 with TRBJ2-7; no clear D gene. The CDR3 is made up of 17 amino acids. CDR1 SGHVS and CDR2 FQNEAQ come from the germline V gene. The V and J ends lost 5 bases and 0 bases respectively, with 20 bases between them. The CDR3 loop reads CASSPPVGAPSSYEQYF. The CDR3 nucleotides read TGTGCCAGCAGCCCCCCGGTAGGAGCACCGAGCTCCTACGAGCAGTACTTC.

This rearrangement joins TRBV3-1 (or the pseudogene TRBV3-2) to TRBJ1-1; D unresolved. The CDR3 runs to 13 residues. Per the germline V gene, CDR1 is LGHDT and CDR2 is YNNKEL (reference sequence). The V gene lost 0 bases and the J gene lost 5 bases, with 7 bases spanning the gap. The DNA for the CDR3 is TGTGCCAGCAGCCAAGATCAGAGGACTGAAGCTTTCTTT. This translates into CASSQDQRTEAFF.

This chain connects TRBV9 to TRBJ1-5; TRBD1 matches 9 bases. The J segment lost 5 bases and the V segment lost 4 bases, leaving 4 bases of the junction unmatched. Germline V CDR1 and CDR2: SGDLS, YYNGEE. This CDR3 contains 14 residues. The CDR3 DNA reads as TGTGCCAGCAGCCCCCGGACAGGGGATCAGCCCCAGCATTTT. Amino acid sequence: CASSPRTGDQPQHF.

The J gene is TRBJ2-2, the V gene TRBV9; the D gene is possibly TRBD1 (5 bases). The germline V and J ends were trimmed by 0 bases and 6 bases, with 12 bases remaining between them. This CDR3 comprises 15 residues. Germline-derived CDR1 and CDR2 are SGDLS and YYNGEE. Written as DNA, the CDR3 is TGTGCCAGCAGCGTAGAGATAGGGGCAGCCGGGGAGCTGTTTTTT. Translated: CASSVEIGAAGELFF. The full variable domain, completed using reference TRBV9 and TRBJ2-2, is DSGVTQTPKHLITATGQRVTLRCSPRSGDLSVYWYQQSLDQGLQFLIQYYNGEERAKGNILERFSAQQFPDLHSELNLSSLELGDSALYFCASSVEIGAAGELFFGEGSRLTVL.

The chain employs TRBV15 and TRBJ2-7; D is perhaps TRBD2 (6 bases). The germline V gene encodes CDR1 LNHNV and CDR2 YYDKDF (reference sequence). The CDR3 is 13 residues long. Trimming pared 7 bases from V and 10 bases from J, leaving 20 bases between. The CDR3 DNA reads TGTGCCACCACCCAGCTGGGGGGAATCCTACAGTACTTC. Translated, it gives CATTQLGGILQYF.

The genes are TRBV10-1 and TRBJ2-2; 10 nucleotides align to TRBD1. The CDR3 spans 15 residues. Per germline, CDR1 WNHNN and CDR2 SYGVQD (reference sequence). V dropped 5 bases and J dropped 5; count of bases not matched to a gene: 5. The chain's CDR3 is CASSLDRGRTGELFF. Here the CDR3 DNA reads TGCGCCAGCAGTCTAGACAGGGGGCGGACCGGGGAGCTGTTTTTT.

This sequence joins TRBV6-5 and TRBJ1-1, with TRBD1 identical over 8 bases. After removal of 6 bases from V and 4 bases from J, the junction contained 7 bases not matched to a gene. This CDR3 contains 14 residues. Germline loops: CDR1 MNHEY, CDR2 SVGAGI. CDR3 amino acids: CASRPTGARTEAFF. CDR3 nucleotides: TGTGCCAGCAGGCCGACAGGGGCACGCACTGAAGCTTTCTTT.

V is TRBV7-8 and J is TRBJ2-2; 14 bases match TRBD2. Germline CDR1 and CDR2: SGHVS and FQNEAQ. V trimming: 5 bases; J trimming: 5 bases; junction bases outside the gene matches: 13. CDR3 length: 19 residues. The CDR3 loop reads CASSHTGTSGGRGTGELFF. CDR3 nucleotides: TGTGCCAGCAGCCACACCGGGACTAGCGGGGGACGAGGGACCGGGGAGCTGTTTTTT.

This clone has just a few counts. This sequence joins TRBV2 and TRBJ1-5, with TRBD1 matching 7 bases. Germline lookup yields CDR1 SNHLY and CDR2 FYNNEI. V lost 8 bases and J lost 10; bases outside the gene matches: 14. The length of the CDR3 is 14 residues. In nucleotides, the CDR3 is TGTGCCAGCGGAACGGGACAGCTAATCAGCCCCCAGCATTTT. This translates into CASGTGQLISPQHF.

The sample holds one count of this clone. The chain couples TRBV24-1 to TRBJ2-1; TRBD1 agrees at 7 bases. Germline V lookup: CDR1 KGHDR, CDR2 SFDVKD. The CDR3 is made up of 17 amino acids. V was clipped by 4 bases and J by 1 base; unmatched bases: 9. CDR3 region: CATSDQTGRLSYNEQFF. As DNA, the CDR3 is TGTGCCACCAGTGACCAGACAGGGCGTTTATCCTACAATGAGCAGTTCTTC.

The chain is built from TRBV19 and TRBJ2-1; 7 bases are shared with TRBD2. The CDR3 consists of 15 residues. The trim removed 1 base at V and 7 bases at J, leaving 7 bases unmatched. The V gene's germline CDR1 is LNHDA and CDR2 SQIVND (reference sequence). The CDR3, as DNA: TGTGCCAGTAGTATAGCCAGCGGGACGGTAAATGAGCAGTTCTTC. Translating it yields CASSIASGTVNEQFF.

This clone is a singleton in its sample. The chain links TRBV7-2 to TRBJ2-3, with TRBD1 matching over 7 bases. In germline, CDR1 is SGHTA, CDR2 FQGNSA. The CDR3 is 13 residues long. V shed 5 bases and J 7 bases; nucleotides not matched to a gene: 6. The CDR3 DNA is TGTGCCAGCAGCCGGGACAGTCGGAATACGCAGTATTTT. It encodes CASSRDSRNTQYF. The entire variable domain, with the rest obtained from reference TRBV7-2 and TRBJ2-3, is as follows: GAGVSQSPSNKVTEKGKDVELRCDPISGHTALYWYRQSLGQGLEFLIYFQGNSAPDKSGLPSDRFSAERTGGSVSTLTIQRTQQEDSAVYLCASSRDSRNTQYFGPGTRLTVL.

This chain connects TRBV7-8 to TRBJ2-3; weak D call: TRBD1 (5 bases). Trimming stripped 5 bases from V and 0 bases from J, with 12 bases between. From germline, CDR1 is SGHVS and CDR2 FQNEAQ. This CDR3 has 15 residues. The CDR3 sequence: CASSRDRSSTDTQYF. The CDR3, as DNA: TGTGCCAGCAGCCGAGACAGATCTAGCACAGATACGCAGTATTTT.

This clone has a handful of counts. The chain uses TRBV2 and TRBJ2-1; TRBD2 aligns across 7 bases. This CDR3 has 14 amino acids. The trim removed 2 bases at V and 10 bases at J, leaving 8 bases unmatched. Per germline, CDR1 SNHLY and CDR2 FYNNEI. CDR3 bases: TGTGCCAGCAGTGAATCCGGCGGGAGAGGCGAGCAGTTCTTC. This encodes CASSESGGRGEQFF.

The chain employs TRBV5-5 and TRBJ2-7; 8 bases are a match to TRBD1. Germline V gene sequence: CDR1 SGHKS, CDR2 YYEKEE (reference sequence). The CDR3 has 14 amino acids. The V segment lost 6 bases and the J segment 7 bases; nucleotides outside the gene matches: 12. CDR3 amino acids: CASNYGQGTAEQYF. DNA of the CDR3: TGTGCCAGCAACTATGGACAGGGAACAGCGGAGCAGTACTTC.